Listed below are T cell receptor beta chains from one sample, sequenced in a study of PD-1 blockade in classical Hodgkin lymphoma. Sequencing was performed with immunoSEQ multiplex PCR; in TCRdb, only in-frame clones are kept and a portion is missing. The sample includes around 19,000 clones, approximately 80% of them seen just once. Sequences were derived from peripheral blood mononuclear cells (PBMCs), sampled before the fourth cycle of nivolumab. These receptors all stem from a human donor with classical Hodgkin lymphoma. Both conserved end residues are part of each CDR3. D genes are given only for firm matches. Some rows have no size entry. The others give once, few or many, or a class for an expanded clone.

v_call	j_call	clone_size	d_call	cdr3_nt	cdr3_aa
TRBV11-2	TRBJ1-1	NA	NA	TGTGCCAGCAGCAGGACCGAGAACACTGAAGCTTTCTTT	CASSRTENTEAFF
TRBV30	TRBJ1-1	NA	NA	TGTGCCTGGAGCTGGGGATTTGGGGCAGAGAACACTGAAGCTTTCTTT	CAWSWGFGAENTEAFF
TRBV28	TRBJ2-7	NA	TRBD1	TGTGCCAGCAGTCCACCGGGACAGGGAAGGTCCCCCGCCTACGAGCAGTACTTC	CASSPPGQGRSPAYEQYF
TRBV5-6	TRBJ1-2	NA	NA	TGTGCCAGCAGCTTACTAGATGGCTACACCTTC	CASSLLDGYTF
TRBV6-6	TRBJ2-5	NA	TRBD2	TGTGCCAGCAGCCGCGGACTAGCGGGGGGCCGAGAGACCCAGTACTTC	CASSRGLAGGRETQYF
TRBV28	TRBJ1-6	NA	NA	TGTGCCAGCAGTAGGCAGGAGCTCGGCTATAATTCACCCCTCCACTTT	CASSRQELGYNSPLHF
TRBV28	TRBJ2-1	NA	TRBD2	TGTGCCAGCACCTGGGGGGGCCGGCTAGCGGGCAATGAGCAGTTCTTC	CASTWGGRLAGNEQFF
TRBV9	TRBJ2-7	NA	TRBD1	TGTGCCAGCAGCGGACAGGGGGAGGGGTTCTACGAGCAGTACTTC	CASSGQGEGFYEQYF
TRBV6-1	TRBJ2-5	NA	TRBD2	TGTGCCAGCAAGGAAGCCGGAGCGGGAGAGTCAGAGACCCAGTACTTC	CASKEAGAGESETQYF
TRBV5-1	TRBJ2-5	once	TRBD2	TGCGCCAGCAGCCCCGCTGGGGGAGGGCTGGAGACCCAGTACTTC	CASSPAGGGLETQYF
TRBV30	TRBJ2-7	NA	NA	TGTGCCTGGGGATGGACAGTATCCTACGAGCAGTACTTC	CAWGWTVSYEQYF
TRBV28	TRBJ2-7	NA	TRBD1	TGTGCCAGCAGTCCGGGGACAGGGTTAACCTACGAGCAGTACTTC	CASSPGTGLTYEQYF
TRBV4-1	TRBJ1-2	NA	NA	TGCGCCAGCAGCCCACAGGGAACGGGAGGCTACACCTTC	CASSPQGTGGYTF
TRBV6-1	TRBJ2-5	once	NA	TGTGCCAGCAGTGGTGGACGGGGAAGGTACCAAGAGACCCAGTACTTC	CASSGGRGRYQETQYF
TRBV7-2	TRBJ2-7	NA	TRBD1	TGTGCCAGCAGCTTACTCGGACAGGGGGCTAACGAGCAGTACTTC	CASSLLGQGANEQYF
TRBV5-1	TRBJ2-7	NA	TRBD2	TGCGCCAGCACCCTTTCGGGGGGAAACGTCGGGCACTACGAGCAGTACTTC	CASTLSGGNVGHYEQYF
TRBV15	TRBJ2-5	NA	NA	TGTGCCACCGGCTCGGACAGCCAAGAGACCCAGTACTTC	CATGSDSQETQYF
TRBV18	TRBJ2-3	NA	TRBD1	TGTGCCAGCTCACCGAGACAGGGGTCTGCCGATACGCAGTATTTT	CASSPRQGSADTQYF
TRBV13	TRBJ2-3	NA	TRBD1	TGTGCCAGCAGCACCGGGACAGGGACAGATACGCAGTATTTT	CASSTGTGTDTQYF
TRBV19	TRBJ1-5	few	TRBD1	TGTGCCAGTTCCGGGACAGGGGGCAATCAGCCCCAGCATTTT	CASSGTGGNQPQHF
TRBV5-4	TRBJ2-3	NA	TRBD2	TGTGCCAGCCATAGCGGGGGGGCCAGGGCAGATACGCAGTATTTT	CASHSGGARADTQYF
TRBV5-1	TRBJ2-7	NA	NA	TGCGCCAGCCACGGGACTGGGGGCAGTTTATCCGACGAGCAGTACTTC	CASHGTGGSLSDEQYF
TRBV5-1	TRBJ2-2	medium-sized	TRBD1	TGCGCCAGCAGCTTGGGGATGGGGACAGTCAACACCGGGGAGCTGTTTTTT	CASSLGMGTVNTGELFF
TRBV19	TRBJ1-5	NA	NA	TGTGCCAGTAGCACCCTAGGACAGTATAGCAATCAGCCCCAGCATTTT	CASSTLGQYSNQPQHF
TRBV11-2	TRBJ2-3	NA	NA	TGTGCCAGCAGCTACTTAGGCGCAGCTGGCACAGATACGCAGTATTTT	CASSYLGAAGTDTQYF
TRBV27	TRBJ2-7	NA	NA	TGTGCCAGCCTTGTGGTGGTCGACGAGCAGTACTTC	CASLVVVDEQYF
TRBV5-1	TRBJ1-2	NA	NA	TGCGCCAGCAGCTTGGAGGGCCGCAACTATGGCTACACCTTC	CASSLEGRNYGYTF
TRBV11-3	TRBJ2-1	NA	TRBD2	TGTGCCAGCAGCTTAGTACGCGGGGGGGCGAATGAGCAGTTCTTC	CASSLVRGGANEQFF
TRBV6-1	TRBJ2-1	NA	NA	TGTGCCAGCAACCAAGGGTTTAGCGTTCCCAATGAGCAGTTCTTC	CASNQGFSVPNEQFF
TRBV5-1	TRBJ2-3	NA	NA	TGCGCCAGCAGCTTGGAACAGGTTCTCACAGATACGCAGTATTTT	CASSLEQVLTDTQYF
TRBV5-6	TRBJ2-4	NA	NA	TGTGCCAGCAGCTTGGGGGGGCTGGGAAACATTCAGTACTTC	CASSLGGLGNIQYF
TRBV19	TRBJ1-1	NA	TRBD1	TGTGCCAGTAGGTTAGGACAGGCTGAAGCTTTCTTT	CASRLGQAEAFF
TRBV21-1	TRBJ1-2	NA	NA	TGTGCCAGCAGCGGCCGGGACAGGGATGACTATGGCTACACCTTC	CASSGRDRDDYGYTF
TRBV7-6	TRBJ2-3	NA	NA	TGTGCCAGCAGCCTCGTCGCGGGCACAGATACGCAGTATTTT	CASSLVAGTDTQYF
TRBV4-1	TRBJ1-5	few	NA	TGCGCCAGCAGCCAAGATCGGTGGGGAGGTCAGCCCCAGCATTTT	CASSQDRWGGQPQHF
TRBV15	TRBJ1-2	NA	NA	TGTGCCACCAGCAGAGCTATTATGGGGCAGGGCGCTAACTATGGCTACACCTTC	CATSRAIMGQGANYGYTF
TRBV9	TRBJ2-1	once	TRBD2	TGTGCCAGCAGCCCTAAGGGACTAGAATACAATGAGCAGTTCTTC	CASSPKGLEYNEQFF
TRBV5-3	TRBJ2-3	once	TRBD1	TGTGCCAGAAGCTTCTTCCCGGACAGGACCCGCTATACGCAGTATTTT	CARSFFPDRTRYTQYF
TRBV7-6	TRBJ2-1	NA	NA	TGTGCCAGCAGCTTAGGGGATTACCTCTCCTACAATGAGCAGTTCTTC	CASSLGDYLSYNEQFF
TRBV14	TRBJ2-7	NA	NA	TGTGCCAGCAGCCAAGGTTTCGGACGTCGCTCCTACGAGCAGTACTTC	CASSQGFGRRSYEQYF
TRBV7-2	TRBJ2-7	NA	TRBD2	TGTGCCAGCAGCTTAGCGGCTAGCGGGGGATACGAGCAGTACTTC	CASSLAASGGYEQYF
TRBV5-1	TRBJ2-5	NA	NA	TGCGCCAGCAGCTTAACCAGGCCCATAGAGACCCAGTACTTC	CASSLTRPIETQYF
TRBV4-1	TRBJ2-7	once	TRBD1	TGCGCCAGCAGCCGAGGCGACAGGGGTCTATACGAGCAGTACTTC	CASSRGDRGLYEQYF
TRBV30	TRBJ1-1	few	NA	TGTGCCTGGAGTGTACTCGCGGGGTACACTGAAGCTTTCTTT	CAWSVLAGYTEAFF
TRBV9	TRBJ1-2	NA	TRBD1	TGTGCCAGCAGCGTAAGCCTTCATGGGACAGGGGCGGCGATAGGTGGCTACACCTTC	CASSVSLHGTGAAIGGYTF
TRBV4-1	TRBJ1-2	NA	NA	TGCGCCAGCAGCCAAGATCTTTTTACGGGGAGCTACACCTTC	CASSQDLFTGSYTF
TRBV5-1	TRBJ2-6	NA	NA	TGCGCCAGCAGCTTGGGAAACTCTGGGGCCAACGTCCTGACTTTC	CASSLGNSGANVLTF
TRBV5-4	TRBJ2-1	NA	NA	TGTGCCAGCAGCTTTGGTCGGAGGGAGACCTACAATGAGCAGTTCTTC	CASSFGRRETYNEQFF
TRBV21-1	TRBJ2-6	NA	NA	TGTGCCAGCAATCGACAGGGGGCGTCTGGGGCCAACGTCCTGACTTTC	CASNRQGASGANVLTF
TRBV7-9	TRBJ2-5	once	TRBD2	TGTGCCAGCAGCGGAGCGGGAGCTCGGGGAGAGACCCAGTACTTC	CASSGAGARGETQYF